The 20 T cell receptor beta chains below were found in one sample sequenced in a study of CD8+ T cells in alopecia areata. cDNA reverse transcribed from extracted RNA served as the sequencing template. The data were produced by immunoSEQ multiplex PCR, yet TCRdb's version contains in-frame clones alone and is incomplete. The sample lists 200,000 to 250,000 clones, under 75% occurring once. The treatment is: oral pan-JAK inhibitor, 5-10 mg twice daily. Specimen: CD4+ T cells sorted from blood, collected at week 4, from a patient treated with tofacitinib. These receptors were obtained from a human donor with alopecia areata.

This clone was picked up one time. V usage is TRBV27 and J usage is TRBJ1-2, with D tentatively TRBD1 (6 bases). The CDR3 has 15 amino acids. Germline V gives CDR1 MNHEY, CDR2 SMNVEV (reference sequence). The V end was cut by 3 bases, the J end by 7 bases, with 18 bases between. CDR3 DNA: TGTGCCAGCAGTTTGGGGGCTGGGCTCTTGAGTGGCTACACCTTC. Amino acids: CASSLGAGLLSGYTF.

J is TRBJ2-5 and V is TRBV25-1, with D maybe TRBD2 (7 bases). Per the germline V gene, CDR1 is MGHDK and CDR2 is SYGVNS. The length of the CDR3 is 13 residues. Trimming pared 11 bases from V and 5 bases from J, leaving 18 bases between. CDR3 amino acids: CASTGGPGETQYF. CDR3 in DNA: TGTGCCTCAACCGGGGGGCCCGGGGAGACCCAGTACTTC.

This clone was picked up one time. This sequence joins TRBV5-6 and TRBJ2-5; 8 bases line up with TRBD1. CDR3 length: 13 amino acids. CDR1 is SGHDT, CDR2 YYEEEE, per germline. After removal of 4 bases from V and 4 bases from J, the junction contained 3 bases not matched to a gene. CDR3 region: CASSEDRVETQYF. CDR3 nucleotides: TGTGCCAGCAGCGAGGACAGGGTAGAGACCCAGTACTTC.

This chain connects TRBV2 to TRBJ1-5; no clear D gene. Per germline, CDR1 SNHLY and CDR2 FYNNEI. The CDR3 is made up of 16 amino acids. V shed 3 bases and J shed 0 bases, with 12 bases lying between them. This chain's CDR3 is CASSDLGGVSNQPQHF. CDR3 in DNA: TGTGCCAGCAGTGATTTGGGTGGGGTTAGCAATCAGCCCCAGCATTTT.

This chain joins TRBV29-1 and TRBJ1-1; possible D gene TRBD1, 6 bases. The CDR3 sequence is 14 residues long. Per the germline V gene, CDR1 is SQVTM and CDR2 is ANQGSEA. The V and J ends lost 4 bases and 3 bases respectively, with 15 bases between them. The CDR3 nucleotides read TGCAGCGTTGCGAATCTCAGGGGCGACACTGAAGCTTTCTTT. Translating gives CSVANLRGDTEAFF.

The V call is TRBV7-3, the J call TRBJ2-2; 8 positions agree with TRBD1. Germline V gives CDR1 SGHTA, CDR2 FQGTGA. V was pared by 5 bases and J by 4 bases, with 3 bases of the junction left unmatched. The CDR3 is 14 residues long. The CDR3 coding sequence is TGTGCCAGCAGCCCGGGACAGGTCACCGGGGAGCTGTTTTTT. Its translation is CASSPGQVTGELFF.

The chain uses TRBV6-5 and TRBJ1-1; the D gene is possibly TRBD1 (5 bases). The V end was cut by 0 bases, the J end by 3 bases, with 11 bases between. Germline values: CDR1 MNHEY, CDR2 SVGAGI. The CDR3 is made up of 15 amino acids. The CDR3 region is CASSYSYPRDTEAFF. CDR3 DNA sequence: TGTGCCAGCAGTTACTCGTACCCCAGGGACACTGAAGCTTTCTTT.

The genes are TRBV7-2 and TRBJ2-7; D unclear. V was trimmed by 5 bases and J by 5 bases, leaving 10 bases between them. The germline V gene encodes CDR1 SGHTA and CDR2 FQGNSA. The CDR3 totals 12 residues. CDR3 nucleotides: TGTGCCAGCAGCGCGGTTCTTAACGAGCAGTACTTC. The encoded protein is CASSAVLNEQYF.

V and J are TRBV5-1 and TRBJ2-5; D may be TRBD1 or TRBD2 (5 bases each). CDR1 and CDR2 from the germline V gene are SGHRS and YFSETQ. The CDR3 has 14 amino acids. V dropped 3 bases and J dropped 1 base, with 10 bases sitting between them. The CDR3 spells CASSSGPIQETQYF. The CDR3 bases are TGCGCCAGCAGCTCGGGACCGATCCAAGAGACCCAGTACTTC.

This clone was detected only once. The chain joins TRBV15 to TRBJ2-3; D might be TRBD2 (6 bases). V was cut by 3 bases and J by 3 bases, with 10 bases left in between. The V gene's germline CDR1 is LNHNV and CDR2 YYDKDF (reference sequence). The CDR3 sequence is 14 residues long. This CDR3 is CATSSSRGTDTQYF. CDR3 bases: TGTGCCACCAGCAGCTCCCGGGGGACAGATACGCAGTATTTT.

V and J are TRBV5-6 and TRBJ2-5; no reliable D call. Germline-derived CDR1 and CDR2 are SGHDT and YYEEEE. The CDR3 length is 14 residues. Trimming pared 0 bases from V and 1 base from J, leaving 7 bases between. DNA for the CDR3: TGTGCCAGCAGCTTGGAAGCGTCCCAAGAGACCCAGTACTTC. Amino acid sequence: CASSLEASQETQYF.

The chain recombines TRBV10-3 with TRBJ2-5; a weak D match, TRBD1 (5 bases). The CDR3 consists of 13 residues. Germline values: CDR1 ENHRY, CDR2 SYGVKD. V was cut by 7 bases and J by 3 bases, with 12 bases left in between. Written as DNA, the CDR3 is TGTGCCATCACCCCCAGGGTTGAAGAGACCCAGTACTTC. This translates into CAITPRVEETQYF.

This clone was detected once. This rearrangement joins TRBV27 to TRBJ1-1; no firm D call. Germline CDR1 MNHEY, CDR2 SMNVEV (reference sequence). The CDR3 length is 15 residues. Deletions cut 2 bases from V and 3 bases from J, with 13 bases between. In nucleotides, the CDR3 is TGTGCCAGCAGTTTAACTCTTAAATGGGACACTGAAGCTTTCTTT. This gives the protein CASSLTLKWDTEAFF.

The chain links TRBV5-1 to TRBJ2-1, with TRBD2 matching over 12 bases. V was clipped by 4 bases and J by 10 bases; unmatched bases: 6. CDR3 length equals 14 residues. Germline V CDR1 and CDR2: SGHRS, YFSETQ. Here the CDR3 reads CASSRLAGAEEQFF. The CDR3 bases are TGCGCCAGCAGCAGACTAGCGGGGGCCGAGGAGCAGTTCTTC. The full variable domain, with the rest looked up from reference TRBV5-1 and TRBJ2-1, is KAGVTQTPRYLIKTRGQQVTLSCSPISGHRSVSWYQQTPGQGLQFLFEYFSETQRNKGNFPGRFSGRQFSNSRSEMNVSTLELGDSALYLCASSRLAGAEEQFFGPGTRLTVL.

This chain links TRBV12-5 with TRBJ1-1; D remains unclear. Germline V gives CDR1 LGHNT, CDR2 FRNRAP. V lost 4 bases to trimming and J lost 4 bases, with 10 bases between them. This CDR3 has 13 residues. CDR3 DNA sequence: TGTGCTAGTGGTTACTCGGGGAGCACTGAAGCTTTCTTT. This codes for CASGYSGSTEAFF.

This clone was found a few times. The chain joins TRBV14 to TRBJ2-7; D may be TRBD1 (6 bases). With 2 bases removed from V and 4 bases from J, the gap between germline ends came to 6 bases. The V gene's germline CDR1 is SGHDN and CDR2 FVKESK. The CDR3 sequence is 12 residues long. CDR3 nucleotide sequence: TGTGCCAGCAGCCAACAGGGGTACGAGCAGTACTTC. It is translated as CASSQQGYEQYF.

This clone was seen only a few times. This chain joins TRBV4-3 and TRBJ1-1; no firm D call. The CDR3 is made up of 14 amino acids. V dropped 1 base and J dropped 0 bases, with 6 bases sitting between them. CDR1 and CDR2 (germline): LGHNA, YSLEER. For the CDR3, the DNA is TGCGCCAGCAGCCAAGGACCCATGAACACTGAAGCTTTCTTT. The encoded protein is CASSQGPMNTEAFF.

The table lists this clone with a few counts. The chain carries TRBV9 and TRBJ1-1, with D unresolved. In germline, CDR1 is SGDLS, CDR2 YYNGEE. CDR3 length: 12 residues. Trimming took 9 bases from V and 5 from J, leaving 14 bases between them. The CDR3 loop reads CAMEGGSTEAFF. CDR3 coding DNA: TGTGCCATGGAGGGAGGGAGTACTGAAGCTTTCTTT.

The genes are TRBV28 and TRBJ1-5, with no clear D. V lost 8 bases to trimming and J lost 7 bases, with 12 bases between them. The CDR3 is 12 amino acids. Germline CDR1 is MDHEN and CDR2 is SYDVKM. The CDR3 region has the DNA TGTGCCAGCGGAAGAGTTCCCCAGCCCCAGCATTTT. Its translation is CASGRVPQPQHF.

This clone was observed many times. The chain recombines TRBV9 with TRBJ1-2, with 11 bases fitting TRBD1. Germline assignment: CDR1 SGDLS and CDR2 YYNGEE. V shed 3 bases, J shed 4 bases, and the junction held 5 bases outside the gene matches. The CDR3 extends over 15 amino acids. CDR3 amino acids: CASSGTGTGGYGYTF. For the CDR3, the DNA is TGTGCCAGCAGCGGAACCGGGACAGGGGGCTATGGCTACACCTTC.